This note documents a single T cell receptor (beta chain) sequence. Antigen unknown. Expressed TCRB transcripts were sequenced because the isolated RNA had all been reverse transcribed beforehand. Generated by immunoSEQ multiplex PCR, the TCRdb table keeps only in-frame clones and is missing some. Among 200,000 to 300,000 clones listed, roughly 13% were seen once. This sample was taken from a study of beta chain features in type 1 diabetes. Study-wide background: Across every sample, some 110 million sorted cells were examined in total.

CD45RO/CCR7/CD25/CD127/CD95/CD27 sorting isolated CD4+ naive, central memory, regulatory and stem cell-like memory cells. Findings of the study overall: All four CD4+ subsets from Type 1 diabetes patients carried moderately but significantly shorter TCRB CDR3s.

Germline CDR1 reads SEHNR; CDR2 reads FQNEAQ (reference sequence). With 0 bases clipped from V and 7 bases from J, the junction kept 2 bases outside the gene matches. The length of the CDR3 is 13 residues. The chain joins TRBV7-9 to TRBJ1-2; TRBD1 aligns across 7 bases. This receptor was taken from a woman in her forties in good health. Sequenced input: naive CD4+ T cells from blood. The chain's CDR3 is CASSLAGGVGYTF. The CDR3 DNA reads TGTGCCAGCAGCTTAGCAGGGGGCGTTGGCTACACCTTC.